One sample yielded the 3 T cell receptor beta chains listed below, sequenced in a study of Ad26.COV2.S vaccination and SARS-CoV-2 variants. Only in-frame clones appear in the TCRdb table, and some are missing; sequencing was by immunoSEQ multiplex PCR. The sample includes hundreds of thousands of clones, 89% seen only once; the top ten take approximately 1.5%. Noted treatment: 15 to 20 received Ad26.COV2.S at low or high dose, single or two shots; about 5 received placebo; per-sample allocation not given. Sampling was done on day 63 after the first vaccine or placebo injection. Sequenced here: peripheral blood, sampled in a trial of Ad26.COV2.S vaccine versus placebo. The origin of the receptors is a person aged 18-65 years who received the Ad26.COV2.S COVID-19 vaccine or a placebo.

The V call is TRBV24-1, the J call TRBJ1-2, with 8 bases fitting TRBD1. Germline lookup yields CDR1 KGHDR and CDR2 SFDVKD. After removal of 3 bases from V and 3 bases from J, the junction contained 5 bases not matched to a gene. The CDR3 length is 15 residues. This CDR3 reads CATSDPSGGDYGYTF. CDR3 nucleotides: TGTGCCACCAGTGATCCGTCAGGGGGCGACTATGGCTACACCTTC.

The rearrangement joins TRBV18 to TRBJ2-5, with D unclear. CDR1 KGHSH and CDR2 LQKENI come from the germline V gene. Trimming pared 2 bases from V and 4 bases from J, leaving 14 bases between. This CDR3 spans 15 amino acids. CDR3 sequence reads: CASSPSTLELETQYF. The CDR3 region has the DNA TGTGCCAGCTCACCATCGACCCTAGAGCTAGAGACCCAGTACTTC.

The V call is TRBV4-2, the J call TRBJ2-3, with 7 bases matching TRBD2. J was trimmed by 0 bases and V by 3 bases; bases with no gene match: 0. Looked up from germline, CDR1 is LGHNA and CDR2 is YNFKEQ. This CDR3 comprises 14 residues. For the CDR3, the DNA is TGTGCCAGCAGCCAGACTAGCAGCACAGATACGCAGTATTTT. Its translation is CASSQTSSTDTQYF.